This T cell receptor (beta chain) derives from a study of shared clonotypes between healthy human individuals. On the study more broadly: Three plates were used per donor for CD4 naive, three for CD4 memory, two for CD8 naive and one for CD8 memory. Study-level findings and limits: The generation probabilities recorded for non-shared clonotypes fell below those of clonotypes shared by all four donors. Several donors held around 5% of naive CD4 clonotypes in common.

For every subset, genomic DNA was evenly distributed across several immunoSEQ plates. Measured with immunoSEQ multiplex PCR; TCRdb has only the in-frame clones, and not every one. In the table there are 300,000 to 350,000 clones, 73% of which are singletons. A word on this clone: Its specificity is unknown.

Germline assignment: CDR1 SEHNR and CDR2 FQNEAQ (reference sequence). Trimming cost V 5 bases and J 3 bases, with 23 bases left between them. This CDR3 comprises 18 residues. The rearrangement uses TRBV7-9 and TRBJ1-3; TRBD1 is a possible D gene (6 bases). Specimen: memory CD4+ T cells sorted from blood. The subset is: CD45RA-negative fraction. The source is a man in his thirties or forties in good health. CDR3 in DNA: TGTGCCAGCAGCCTCCCATTAAACAGGGTAGTCGTTGGAAACACCATATATTTT. Amino acid sequence: CASSLPLNRVVVGNTIYF. Drawing the rest from reference TRBV7-9 and TRBJ1-3, the complete variable domain is DTGVSQNPRHKITKRGQNVTFRCDPISEHNRLYWYRQTLGQGPEFLTYFQNEAQLEKSRLLSDRFSAERPKGSFSTLEIQRTEQGDSAMYLCASSLPLNRVVVGNTIYFGEGSWLTVV.